This T cell receptor (beta chain) derives from a study of cytomegalovirus exposure and HLA in healthy donors. Points from the study as a whole: First-cohort TCR clusters tended to co-occur in the 130 or so validation repertoires, a later analysis found. The authors listed 180 or so TCR beta chains as cytomegalovirus-associated. Reports showed the classifier diagnosing cytomegalovirus status with high specificity and sensitivity. Researchers reported that a few CMV-associated chains were confirmed in vitro as CMV antigen-specific.

Sequencing used immunoSEQ multiplex PCR; TCRdb keeps in-frame clones, though not all of them. This sample has some 170,000 clones, with around nine tenths found just once. As regards this clone: Antigen: not known.

CDR3 size: 14 residues. V gave up 1 base and J gave up 4 bases, with 10 bases separating them. The germline V gene has CDR1 SNHLY and CDR2 FYNNEI. The sequenced sample consisted of PBMCs. The sequence was collected from a woman in her thirties in good health and CMV-seronegative. This sequence joins TRBV2 and TRBJ1-2, with D tentatively TRBD1 (5 bases). DNA for the CDR3: TGTGCCAGCAGTGAAGAGGGGCAGGGCTATGGCTACACCTTC. Translated: CASSEEGQGYGYTF.